The clone carrying this T cell receptor beta chain was detected only a few times. The data derive from a study of blood T cell repertoires in COVID-19. Whole-study context: Sources were T cells, B-cell-depleted T cells, or PBMCs; the material itself was cDNA or gDNA.

From germline, CDR1 is MNHNS and CDR2 SASEGT. Deletions cut 0 bases from V and 6 bases from J, with 9 bases between. This CDR3 is 13 amino acids long. Only in-frame clones appear in the TCRdb table, and some are missing; sequencing was by immunoSEQ multiplex PCR. Among 220,000 or so clones listed, approximately 84% were seen once. The origin of this receptor is an elderly woman with acute or convalescent COVID-19. Specimen: peripheral blood. The chain combines TRBV6-1 with TRBJ2-7; no definite D call. CDR3: CASSEAWAAEQYF. Written as DNA, the CDR3 is TGTGCCAGCAGTGAAGCGTGGGCAGCCGAGCAGTACTTC.